This is a list of T cell receptor beta chains from one sample in a study of T cell changes during pregnancy in multiple sclerosis. Generated by immunoSEQ multiplex PCR, the TCRdb table keeps only in-frame clones and is missing some. This sample has 69,000 or so clones; 85% to 95% occur once, and the top ten carry 2% to 2.5%. Sequences were derived from peripheral blood, sampled before pregnancy. The origin of the receptors is a female donor with multiple sclerosis, enrolled in a pregnancy study. Each CDR3 is given with its conserved first and last residue. The order of the fields is J gene, clone size, D gene, V gene, CDR3 length, CDR3 protein, CDR3 DNA. The D gene is left open where the match is weak. Clone size is not always given. Where it is, it says once, few, many or a class for expanded clones.

J gene: TRBJ2-2
clone size: -
D gene: -
V gene: TRBV9
CDR3 length: 15
CDR3 protein: CASSARLGGGGELFF
CDR3 DNA: TGTGCCAGCAGCGCCAGACTAGGGGGGGGCGGGGAGCTGTTTTTT

J gene: TRBJ1-2
clone size: -
D gene: TRBD1
V gene: TRBV30
CDR3 length: 12
CDR3 protein: CAWYTGGDGYTF
CDR3 DNA: TGTGCCTGGTATACAGGGGGCGATGGCTACACCTTC

J gene: TRBJ1-2
clone size: -
D gene: TRBD1
V gene: TRBV2
CDR3 length: 16
CDR3 protein: CASSPVLDRALYGYTF
CDR3 DNA: TGTGCCAGCAGTCCAGTGTTGGACAGGGCCCTTTATGGCTACACCTTC

J gene: TRBJ1-1
clone size: -
D gene: -
V gene: TRBV19
CDR3 length: 13
CDR3 protein: CASRDRMNTEAFF
CDR3 DNA: TGTGCCAGTAGAGACAGGATGAACACTGAAGCTTTCTTT

J gene: TRBJ2-1
clone size: -
D gene: TRBD2
V gene: TRBV2
CDR3 length: 19
CDR3 protein: CASSEGLATSQKLYNEQFF
CDR3 DNA: TGTGCCAGCAGTGAAGGACTAGCGACGAGCCAGAAGTTATACAATGAGCAGTTCTTC

J gene: TRBJ2-1
clone size: -
D gene: TRBD2
V gene: TRBV5-1
CDR3 length: 17
CDR3 protein: CASRQGMGTSGYNEQFF
CDR3 DNA: TGCGCCAGCAGACAAGGGATGGGGACTAGCGGGTACAATGAGCAGTTCTTC

J gene: TRBJ1-2
clone size: -
D gene: TRBD1
V gene: TRBV7-8
CDR3 length: 14
CDR3 protein: CASSDGQGGYGYTF
CDR3 DNA: TGTGCCAGCAGCGATGGACAGGGTGGCTATGGCTACACCTTC

J gene: TRBJ2-5
clone size: -
D gene: -
V gene: TRBV27
CDR3 length: 16
CDR3 protein: CASSTRLEGREETQYF
CDR3 DNA: TGTGCCAGCAGTACCCGATTGGAGGGTCGGGAAGAGACCCAGTACTTC

J gene: TRBJ2-1
clone size: few
D gene: TRBD2
V gene: TRBV9
CDR3 length: 18
CDR3 protein: CASSVDPLAGGRYNEQFF
CDR3 DNA: TGTGCCAGCAGCGTAGATCCCCTAGCGGGAGGGCGATACAATGAGCAGTTCTTC

J gene: TRBJ2-2
clone size: -
D gene: -
V gene: TRBV9
CDR3 length: 15
CDR3 protein: CASSVRSSIAGELFF
CDR3 DNA: TGTGCCAGCAGCGTGCGGAGTAGCATCGCCGGGGAGCTGTTTTTT

J gene: TRBJ2-5
clone size: -
D gene: TRBD2
V gene: TRBV7-2
CDR3 length: 13
CDR3 protein: CASSRRLADILYF
CDR3 DNA: TGTGCCAGCAGCCGGAGACTAGCGGACATCCTGTACTTC

J gene: TRBJ2-7
clone size: once
D gene: -
V gene: TRBV19
CDR3 length: 13
CDR3 protein: CASRSEPGYEQYF
CDR3 DNA: TGTGCCAGTAGGTCGGAGCCGGGCTACGAGCAGTACTTC

J gene: TRBJ2-6
clone size: -
D gene: TRBD2
V gene: TRBV4-2
CDR3 length: 19
CDR3 protein: CASSQGLGAGDAGANVLTF
CDR3 DNA: TGTGCCAGCAGCCAAGGGTTGGGTGCGGGGGACGCTGGGGCCAACGTCCTGACTTTC

J gene: TRBJ2-1
clone size: -
D gene: -
V gene: TRBV7-9
CDR3 length: 16
CDR3 protein: CASSFSRLYSYNEQFF
CDR3 DNA: TGTGCCAGCAGCTTCTCCCGACTGTACTCCTACAATGAGCAGTTCTTC

J gene: TRBJ1-5
clone size: few
D gene: -
V gene: TRBV2
CDR3 length: 12
CDR3 protein: CASSSQNQPQHF
CDR3 DNA: TGTGCCAGCAGTTCACAAAATCAGCCCCAGCATTTT

J gene: TRBJ1-5
clone size: -
D gene: -
V gene: TRBV6-4
CDR3 length: 17
CDR3 protein: CASSPSPTGTLRQPQHF
CDR3 DNA: TGTGCCAGCAGTCCCTCCCCAACGGGAACCTTGAGGCAGCCCCAGCATTTT

J gene: TRBJ2-1
clone size: -
D gene: -
V gene: TRBV9
CDR3 length: 17
CDR3 protein: CASSVSGAESSYNEQFF
CDR3 DNA: TGTGCCAGCAGCGTTTCTGGGGCGGAGAGCTCCTACAATGAGCAGTTCTTC

J gene: TRBJ2-7
clone size: few
D gene: -
V gene: TRBV2
CDR3 length: 12
CDR3 protein: CASRTTRYEQYF
CDR3 DNA: TGTGCCAGCAGGACGACTCGTTACGAGCAGTACTTC

J gene: TRBJ1-1
clone size: -
D gene: -
V gene: TRBV7-3
CDR3 length: 13
CDR3 protein: CASSLGANTEAFF
CDR3 DNA: TGTGCCAGCAGCTTAGGGGCGAACACTGAAGCTTTCTTT

J gene: TRBJ1-5
clone size: few
D gene: -
V gene: TRBV30
CDR3 length: 14
CDR3 protein: CAWSPVSMMAPQHF
CDR3 DNA: TGTGCCTGGAGCCCCGTATCAATGATGGCGCCCCAGCATTTT

J gene: TRBJ2-1
clone size: -
D gene: TRBD2
V gene: TRBV7-9
CDR3 length: 16
CDR3 protein: CASSLATSSFRHEQFF
CDR3 DNA: TGTGCCAGCAGCTTAGCGACTAGCTCATTTCGGCATGAGCAGTTCTTC

J gene: TRBJ2-7
clone size: -
D gene: TRBD1
V gene: TRBV4-1
CDR3 length: 15
CDR3 protein: CASSQTQGALYEQYF
CDR3 DNA: TGCGCCAGCAGCCAAACTCAGGGGGCCCTCTACGAGCAGTACTTC

J gene: TRBJ1-1
clone size: -
D gene: TRBD1
V gene: TRBV7-9
CDR3 length: 15
CDR3 protein: CASSGDRPSVTEAFF
CDR3 DNA: TGTGCCAGCAGCGGGGACAGGCCGTCGGTCACTGAAGCTTTCTTT

J gene: TRBJ2-7
clone size: -
D gene: -
V gene: TRBV27
CDR3 length: 13
CDR3 protein: CASSPAVSYEQYF
CDR3 DNA: TGTGCCAGCAGTCCAGCGGTCTCCTACGAGCAGTACTTC

J gene: TRBJ1-2
clone size: -
D gene: TRBD1
V gene: TRBV28
CDR3 length: 14
CDR3 protein: CASSNPGTGDGYTF
CDR3 DNA: TGTGCCAGCAGCAACCCCGGGACAGGGGATGGCTACACCTTC

J gene: TRBJ2-3
clone size: -
D gene: -
V gene: TRBV6-1
CDR3 length: 15
CDR3 protein: CASLRNGGTADTQYF
CDR3 DNA: TGTGCCAGCCTAAGGAACGGAGGGACAGCAGATACGCAGTATTTT

J gene: TRBJ2-7
clone size: -
D gene: -
V gene: TRBV11-1
CDR3 length: 12
CDR3 protein: CASSFAAGEQYF
CDR3 DNA: TGTGCCAGCAGCTTCGCTGCAGGGGAGCAGTACTTC

J gene: TRBJ2-1
clone size: -
D gene: -
V gene: TRBV5-8
CDR3 length: 15
CDR3 protein: CASSLGTASPNEQFF
CDR3 DNA: TGTGCCAGCAGCTTGGGTACAGCCTCGCCCAATGAGCAGTTCTTC

J gene: TRBJ2-1
clone size: -
D gene: TRBD2
V gene: TRBV9
CDR3 length: 17
CDR3 protein: CASSVAGIAGGYNEQFF
CDR3 DNA: TGTGCCAGCAGCGTAGCGGGGATAGCGGGAGGATACAATGAGCAGTTCTTC

J gene: TRBJ2-1
clone size: -
D gene: -
V gene: TRBV19
CDR3 length: 14
CDR3 protein: CASSIGTNYNEQFF
CDR3 DNA: TGTGCCAGTAGTATAGGGACTAACTACAATGAGCAGTTCTTC

J gene: TRBJ2-1
clone size: -
D gene: TRBD2
V gene: TRBV29-1
CDR3 length: 12
CDR3 protein: CSDRDYHGRQFF
CDR3 DNA: TGCAGCGACCGGGACTATCACGGTCGGCAGTTCTTC

J gene: TRBJ2-1
clone size: -
D gene: TRBD1
V gene: TRBV29-1
CDR3 length: 15
CDR3 protein: CSVAKTGGAHNEQFF
CDR3 DNA: TGCAGCGTTGCAAAGACAGGGGGCGCCCACAATGAGCAGTTCTTC

J gene: TRBJ2-7
clone size: -
D gene: -
V gene: TRBV6-6
CDR3 length: 15
CDR3 protein: CASSNSRDTAYEQYF
CDR3 DNA: TGTGCCAGCAGTAACTCCCGGGACACAGCGTACGAGCAGTACTTC

J gene: TRBJ2-5
clone size: -
D gene: TRBD2
V gene: TRBV9
CDR3 length: 14
CDR3 protein: CASSVESGGETQYF
CDR3 DNA: TGTGCCAGCAGCGTAGAAAGCGGGGGAGAGACCCAGTACTTC

J gene: TRBJ2-2
clone size: -
D gene: -
V gene: TRBV4-3
CDR3 length: 15
CDR3 protein: CASSQITRAPGELFF
CDR3 DNA: TGCGCCAGCAGCCAAATCACTCGAGCGCCCGGGGAGCTGTTTTTT

J gene: TRBJ2-2
clone size: -
D gene: TRBD2
V gene: TRBV18
CDR3 length: 15
CDR3 protein: CASSPGLANTGELFF
CDR3 DNA: TGTGCCAGCTCACCTGGACTAGCGAACACCGGGGAGCTGTTTTTT

J gene: TRBJ2-7
clone size: -
D gene: -
V gene: TRBV7-2
CDR3 length: 15
CDR3 protein: CASSLEGGIPREQYF
CDR3 DNA: TGTGCCAGCAGCTTAGAGGGCGGGATCCCCCGCGAGCAGTACTTC

J gene: TRBJ2-2
clone size: -
D gene: -
V gene: TRBV19
CDR3 length: 13
CDR3 protein: CASRQEDDGELFF
CDR3 DNA: TGTGCCAGTAGACAGGAAGATGACGGGGAGCTGTTTTTT

J gene: TRBJ2-1
clone size: -
D gene: -
V gene: TRBV14
CDR3 length: 14
CDR3 protein: CASSQLTVYNEQFF
CDR3 DNA: TGTGCCAGCAGCCAACTTACTGTCTACAATGAGCAGTTCTTC

J gene: TRBJ2-1
clone size: -
D gene: TRBD2
V gene: TRBV5-1
CDR3 length: 16
CDR3 protein: CASSLDSSGSFYEQFF
CDR3 DNA: TGCGCCAGCAGCTTGGATTCTAGCGGGAGTTTCTATGAGCAGTTCTTC

J gene: TRBJ1-5
clone size: -
D gene: -
V gene: TRBV19
CDR3 length: 18
CDR3 protein: CASSKREGTGAGNQPQHF
CDR3 DNA: TGTGCCAGTAGTAAGAGAGAGGGGACTGGTGCGGGGAATCAGCCCCAGCATTTT

J gene: TRBJ2-7
clone size: -
D gene: -
V gene: TRBV7-9
CDR3 length: 11
CDR3 protein: CASSPGPEQYF
CDR3 DNA: TGTGCCAGCAGCCCAGGGCCCGAGCAGTACTTC

J gene: TRBJ1-4
clone size: -
D gene: -
V gene: TRBV7-2
CDR3 length: 14
CDR3 protein: CASSRGGIAEKLFF
CDR3 DNA: TGTGCCAGCAGCCGAGGGGGAATCGCCGAAAAACTGTTTTTT

J gene: TRBJ1-1
clone size: -
D gene: TRBD1
V gene: TRBV6-4
CDR3 length: 13
CDR3 protein: CASSRDSNTEAFF
CDR3 DNA: TGTGCCAGCAGCCGGGACAGTAACACTGAAGCTTTCTTT

J gene: TRBJ2-1
clone size: -
D gene: -
V gene: TRBV6-1
CDR3 length: 15
CDR3 protein: CASSEPGLSYNEQFF
CDR3 DNA: TGTGCCAGCAGTGAACCGGGTCTCTCCTACAATGAGCAGTTCTTC

J gene: TRBJ2-1
clone size: -
D gene: TRBD2
V gene: TRBV7-2
CDR3 length: 15
CDR3 protein: CASSLGTSGRNEQFF
CDR3 DNA: TGTGCCAGCAGCCTAGGGACTAGCGGGAGAAATGAGCAGTTCTTC

J gene: TRBJ2-7
clone size: -
D gene: -
V gene: TRBV11-2
CDR3 length: 16
CDR3 protein: CASSLGVAYGSYEQYF
CDR3 DNA: TGTGCCAGCAGCTTAGGTGTGGCTTACGGGTCCTACGAGCAGTACTTC

J gene: TRBJ2-7
clone size: -
D gene: TRBD1
V gene: TRBV7-8
CDR3 length: 16
CDR3 protein: CASSLFLGQGADEQYF
CDR3 DNA: TGTGCCAGCAGCTTGTTCTTGGGACAGGGGGCCGACGAGCAGTACTTC

J gene: TRBJ2-5
clone size: -
D gene: TRBD2
V gene: TRBV7-9
CDR3 length: 15
CDR3 protein: CASSPTSGRRETQYF
CDR3 DNA: TGTGCCAGCAGCCCTACTAGCGGGAGAAGGGAGACCCAGTACTTC

J gene: TRBJ2-7
clone size: -
D gene: TRBD1
V gene: TRBV10-3
CDR3 length: 14
CDR3 protein: CAISRDRDTYEQYF
CDR3 DNA: TGTGCCATCAGCCGGGACAGGGATACCTACGAGCAGTACTTC